The T cell receptor (beta chain) under discussion was sequenced for a study of shared T cell receptors in the human thymus. Sequenced by immunoSEQ multiplex PCR; TCRdb stores in-frame clones only, minus some. Of under 450,000 clones in the sample, roughly 94% were seen once. The CDR3 runs 15 residues. Germline V gene data show CDR1 as SGHDN and CDR2 as FVKESK. The V and J ends lost 1 base and 0 bases respectively, with 10 bases between them. Sequencing was done on a sample of thymocytes. The receptor's source is a human donor. This chain links TRBV14 with TRBJ2-7; the D gene is possibly TRBD1 (5 bases). CDR3 nucleotide sequence: TGTGCCAGCAGCCAAGTGCCCAGGGCCTCCTACGAGCAGTACTTC. Protein: CASSQVPRASYEQYF.